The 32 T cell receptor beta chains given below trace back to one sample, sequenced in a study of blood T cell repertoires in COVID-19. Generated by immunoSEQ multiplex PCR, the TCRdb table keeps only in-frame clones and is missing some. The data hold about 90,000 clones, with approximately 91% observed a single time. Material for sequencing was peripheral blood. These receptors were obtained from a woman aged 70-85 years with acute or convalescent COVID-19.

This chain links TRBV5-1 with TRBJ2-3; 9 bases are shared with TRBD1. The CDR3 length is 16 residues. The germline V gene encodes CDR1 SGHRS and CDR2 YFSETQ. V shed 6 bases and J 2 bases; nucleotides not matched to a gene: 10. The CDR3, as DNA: TGCGCCAGCACCCTAGGACAGGGGTTTAACACAGATACGCAGTATTTT. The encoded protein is CASTLGQGFNTDTQYF.

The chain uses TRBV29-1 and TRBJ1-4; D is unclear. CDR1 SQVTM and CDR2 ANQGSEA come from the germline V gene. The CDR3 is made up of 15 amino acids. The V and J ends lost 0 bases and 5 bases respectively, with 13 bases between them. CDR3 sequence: CSVEDRPAGNEKLFF. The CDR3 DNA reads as TGCAGCGTTGAAGATCGGCCGGCCGGGAATGAAAAACTGTTTTTT. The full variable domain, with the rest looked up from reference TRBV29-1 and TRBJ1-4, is SAVISQKPSRDICQRGTSLTIQCQVDSQVTMMFWYRQQPGQSLTLIATANQGSEATYESGFVIDKFPISRPNLTFSTLTVSNMSPEDSSIYLCSVEDRPAGNEKLFFGSGTQLSVL.

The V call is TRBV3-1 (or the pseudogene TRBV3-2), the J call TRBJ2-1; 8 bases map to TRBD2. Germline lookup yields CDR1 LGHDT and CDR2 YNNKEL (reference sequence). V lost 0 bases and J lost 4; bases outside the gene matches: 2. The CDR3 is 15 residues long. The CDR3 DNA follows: TGTGCCAGCAGCCAAGAAGCGGGGGTATACAATGAGCAGTTCTTC. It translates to CASSQEAGVYNEQFF.

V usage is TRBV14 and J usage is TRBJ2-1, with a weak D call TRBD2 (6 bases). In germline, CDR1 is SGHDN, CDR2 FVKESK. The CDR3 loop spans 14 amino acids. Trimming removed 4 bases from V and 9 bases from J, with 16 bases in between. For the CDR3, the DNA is TGTGCCAGCAGCCGGGACGGGGGTCCGGCTGAGCAGTTCTTC. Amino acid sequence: CASSRDGGPAEQFF.

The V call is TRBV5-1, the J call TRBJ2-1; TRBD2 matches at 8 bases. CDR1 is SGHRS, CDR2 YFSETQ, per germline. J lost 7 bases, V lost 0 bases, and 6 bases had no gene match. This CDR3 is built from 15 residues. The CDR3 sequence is CASSLGGLGDNEQFF. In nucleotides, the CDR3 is TGCGCCAGCAGCTTGGGGGGACTAGGAGATAATGAGCAGTTCTTC.

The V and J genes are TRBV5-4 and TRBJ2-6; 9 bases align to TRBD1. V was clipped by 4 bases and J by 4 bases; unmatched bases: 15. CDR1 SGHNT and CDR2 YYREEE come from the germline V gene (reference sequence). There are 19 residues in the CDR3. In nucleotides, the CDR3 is TGTGCCAGCAGCGCGGATCGTTTCGGGACAGGGTCAGGGGCCAACGTCCTGACTTTC. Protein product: CASSADRFGTGSGANVLTF.

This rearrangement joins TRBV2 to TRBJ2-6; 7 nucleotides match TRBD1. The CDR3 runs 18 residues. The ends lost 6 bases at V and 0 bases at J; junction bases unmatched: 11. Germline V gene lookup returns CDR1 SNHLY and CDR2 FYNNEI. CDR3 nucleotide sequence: TGTGCCAGCAGCACGGACAGGCCTTCCTACTCTGGGGCCAACGTCCTGACTTTC. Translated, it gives CASSTDRPSYSGANVLTF.

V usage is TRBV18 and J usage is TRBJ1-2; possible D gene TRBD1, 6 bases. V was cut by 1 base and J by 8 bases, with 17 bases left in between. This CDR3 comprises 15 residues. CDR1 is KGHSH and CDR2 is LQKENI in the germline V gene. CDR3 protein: CASSPRQGMDGGYTF. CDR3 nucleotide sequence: TGTGCCAGCTCACCACGGCAGGGGATGGACGGAGGCTACACCTTC.

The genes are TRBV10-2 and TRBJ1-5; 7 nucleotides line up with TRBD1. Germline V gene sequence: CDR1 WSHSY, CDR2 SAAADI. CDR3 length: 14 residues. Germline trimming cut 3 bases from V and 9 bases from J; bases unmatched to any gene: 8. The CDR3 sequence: CASSELQGDRPQHF. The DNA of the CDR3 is TGCGCCAGCAGTGAATTGCAGGGGGATCGGCCCCAGCATTTT.

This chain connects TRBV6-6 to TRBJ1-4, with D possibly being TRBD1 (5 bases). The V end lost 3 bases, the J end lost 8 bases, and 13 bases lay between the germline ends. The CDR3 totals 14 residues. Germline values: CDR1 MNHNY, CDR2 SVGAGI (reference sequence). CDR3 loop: CASSYSRGEEKLFF. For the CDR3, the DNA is TGTGCCAGCAGTTATAGTCGGGGGGAGGAAAAACTGTTTTTT.

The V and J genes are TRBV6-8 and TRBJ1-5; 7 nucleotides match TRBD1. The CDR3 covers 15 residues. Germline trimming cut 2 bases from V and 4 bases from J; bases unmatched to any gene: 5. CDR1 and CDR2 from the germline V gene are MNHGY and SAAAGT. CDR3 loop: CASSYPGTENQPQHF. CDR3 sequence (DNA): TGTGCCAGCAGTTACCCAGGGACAGAAAATCAGCCCCAGCATTTT.

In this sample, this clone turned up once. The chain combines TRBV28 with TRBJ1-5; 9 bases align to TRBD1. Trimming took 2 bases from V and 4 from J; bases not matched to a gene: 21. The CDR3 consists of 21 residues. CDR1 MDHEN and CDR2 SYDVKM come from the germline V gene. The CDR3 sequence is CASSLRTIRDREALGNQPQHF. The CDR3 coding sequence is TGTGCCAGCAGTTTACGGACTATCCGGGACAGGGAAGCTCTTGGGAATCAGCCCCAGCATTTT.

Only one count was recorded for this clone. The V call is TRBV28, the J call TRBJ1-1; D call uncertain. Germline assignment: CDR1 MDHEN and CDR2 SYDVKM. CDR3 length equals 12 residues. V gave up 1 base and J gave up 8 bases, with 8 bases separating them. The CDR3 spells CASSLFPVEAFF. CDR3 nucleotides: TGTGCCAGCAGTTTATTTCCAGTCGAAGCTTTCTTT.

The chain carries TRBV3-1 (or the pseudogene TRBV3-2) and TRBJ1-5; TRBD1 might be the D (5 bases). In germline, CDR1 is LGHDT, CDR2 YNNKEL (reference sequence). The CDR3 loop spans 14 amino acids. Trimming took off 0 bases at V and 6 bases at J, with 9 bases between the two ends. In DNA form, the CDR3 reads TGTGCCAGCAGCCAAGAGACCGGGGGTCAGCCCCAGCATTTT. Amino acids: CASSQETGGQPQHF.

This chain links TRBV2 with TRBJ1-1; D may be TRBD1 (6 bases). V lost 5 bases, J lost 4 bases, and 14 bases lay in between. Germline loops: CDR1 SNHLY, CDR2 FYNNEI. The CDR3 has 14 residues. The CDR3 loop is CASSPTGGGTEAFF. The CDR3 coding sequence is TGTGCCAGCAGTCCGACAGGCGGAGGCACTGAAGCTTTCTTT.

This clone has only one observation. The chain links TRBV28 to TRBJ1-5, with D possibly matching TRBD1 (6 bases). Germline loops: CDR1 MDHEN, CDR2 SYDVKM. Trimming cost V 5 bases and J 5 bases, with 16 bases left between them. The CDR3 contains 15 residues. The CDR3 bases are TGTGCCAGCAGTACTCCACAGGGAGTGTATCAGCCCCAGCATTTT. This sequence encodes CASSTPQGVYQPQHF.

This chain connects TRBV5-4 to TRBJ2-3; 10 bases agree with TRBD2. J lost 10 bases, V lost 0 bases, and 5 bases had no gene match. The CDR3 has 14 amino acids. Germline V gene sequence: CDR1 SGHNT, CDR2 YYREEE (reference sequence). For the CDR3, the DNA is TGTGCCAGCAGCTTGGACAGCGGGGGGGCGGCGCAGTATTTT. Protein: CASSLDSGGAAQYF.

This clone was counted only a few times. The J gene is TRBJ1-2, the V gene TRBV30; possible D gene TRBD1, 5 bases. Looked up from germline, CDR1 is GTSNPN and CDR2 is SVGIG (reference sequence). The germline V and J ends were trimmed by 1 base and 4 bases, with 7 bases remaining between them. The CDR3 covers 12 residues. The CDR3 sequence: CAWSGTSYGYTF. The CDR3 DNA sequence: TGTGCCTGGAGTGGGACATCCTATGGCTACACCTTC.

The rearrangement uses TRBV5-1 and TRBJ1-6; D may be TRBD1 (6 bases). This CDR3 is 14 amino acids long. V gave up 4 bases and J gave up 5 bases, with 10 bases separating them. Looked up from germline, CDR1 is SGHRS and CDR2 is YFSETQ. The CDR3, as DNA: TGCGCCAGCAGCCCAGGGGTCCATAATTCACCCCTCCACTTT. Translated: CASSPGVHNSPLHF.

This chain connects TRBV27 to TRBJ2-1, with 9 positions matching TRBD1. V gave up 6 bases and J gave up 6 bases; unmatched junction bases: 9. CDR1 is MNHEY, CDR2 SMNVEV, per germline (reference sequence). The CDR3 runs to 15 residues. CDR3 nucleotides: TGTGCCAGCAGCGTCCCGGGACAGGGCCGCAATGAGCAGTTCTTC. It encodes CASSVPGQGRNEQFF.

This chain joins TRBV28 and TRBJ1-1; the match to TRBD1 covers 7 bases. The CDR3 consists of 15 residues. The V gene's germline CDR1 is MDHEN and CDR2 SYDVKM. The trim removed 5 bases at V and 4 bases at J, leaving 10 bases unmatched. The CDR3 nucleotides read TGTGCCAGCAGTCTCCAGACAGGGATGAGCACTGAAGCTTTCTTT. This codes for CASSLQTGMSTEAFF.

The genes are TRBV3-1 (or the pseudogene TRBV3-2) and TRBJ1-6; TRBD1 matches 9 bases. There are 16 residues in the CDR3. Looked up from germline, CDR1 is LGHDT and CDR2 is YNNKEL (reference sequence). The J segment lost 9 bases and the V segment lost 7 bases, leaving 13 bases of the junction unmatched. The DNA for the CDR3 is TGTGCCAGCACATCGGACGGGACAGGGAGGGTTTCACCCCTCCACTTT. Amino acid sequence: CASTSDGTGRVSPLHF.

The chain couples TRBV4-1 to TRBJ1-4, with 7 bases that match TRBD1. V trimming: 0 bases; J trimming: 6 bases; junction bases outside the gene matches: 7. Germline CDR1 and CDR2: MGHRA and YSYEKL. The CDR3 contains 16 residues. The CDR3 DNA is TGCGCCAGCAGCCAAGATCCGGGACAGCACTATGAAAAACTGTTTTTT. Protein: CASSQDPGQHYEKLFF.

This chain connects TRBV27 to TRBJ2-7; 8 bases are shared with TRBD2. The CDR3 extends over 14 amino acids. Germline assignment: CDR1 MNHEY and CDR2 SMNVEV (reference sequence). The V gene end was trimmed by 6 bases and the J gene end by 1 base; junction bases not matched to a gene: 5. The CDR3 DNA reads TGTGCCAGCAGCCTAAGACTAGCGTCCTACGAGCAGTACTTC. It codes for CASSLRLASYEQYF.

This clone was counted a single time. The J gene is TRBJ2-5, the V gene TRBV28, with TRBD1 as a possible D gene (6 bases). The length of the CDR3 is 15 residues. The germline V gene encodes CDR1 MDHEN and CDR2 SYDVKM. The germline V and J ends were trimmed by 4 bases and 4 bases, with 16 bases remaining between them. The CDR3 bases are TGTGCCAGCAGTTCCCCTCCGGGACATCTAGAGACCCAGTACTTC. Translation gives CASSSPPGHLETQYF.

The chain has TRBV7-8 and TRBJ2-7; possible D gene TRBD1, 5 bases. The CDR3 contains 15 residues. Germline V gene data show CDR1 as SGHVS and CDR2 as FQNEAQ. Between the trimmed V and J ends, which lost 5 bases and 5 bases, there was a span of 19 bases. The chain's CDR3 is CASSPQTAYPNEQYF. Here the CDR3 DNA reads TGTGCCAGCAGCCCCCAGACAGCCTATCCTAACGAGCAGTACTTC.

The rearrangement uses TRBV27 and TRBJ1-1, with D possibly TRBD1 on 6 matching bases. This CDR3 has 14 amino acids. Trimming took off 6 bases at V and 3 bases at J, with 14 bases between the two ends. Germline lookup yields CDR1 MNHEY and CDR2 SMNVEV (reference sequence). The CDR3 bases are TGTGCCAGCAGCCCCAGGGGAGAATACACTGAAGCTTTCTTT. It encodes CASSPRGEYTEAFF.

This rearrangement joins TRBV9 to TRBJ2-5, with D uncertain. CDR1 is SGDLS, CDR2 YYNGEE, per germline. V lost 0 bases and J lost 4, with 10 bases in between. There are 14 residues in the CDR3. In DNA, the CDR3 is TGTGCCAGCAGCGTAGGGGCCTCAACAGAGACCCAGTACTTC. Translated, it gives CASSVGASTETQYF.

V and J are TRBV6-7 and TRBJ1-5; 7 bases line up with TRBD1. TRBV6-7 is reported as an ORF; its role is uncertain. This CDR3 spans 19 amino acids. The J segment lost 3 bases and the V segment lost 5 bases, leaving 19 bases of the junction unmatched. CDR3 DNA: TGTGCCAGCAGTCCCAGACAGGGAATTTTTATTAGGCCCAATCAGCCCCAGCATTTT. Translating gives CASSPRQGIFIRPNQPQHF.

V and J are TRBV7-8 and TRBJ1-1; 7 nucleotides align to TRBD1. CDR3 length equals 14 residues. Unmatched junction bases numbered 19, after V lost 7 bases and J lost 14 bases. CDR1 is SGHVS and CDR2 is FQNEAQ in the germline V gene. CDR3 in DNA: TGTGCCAGCACCTCCTGGGACAGTCAACGAGGGGGGTTCTTT. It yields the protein CASTSWDSQRGGFF.

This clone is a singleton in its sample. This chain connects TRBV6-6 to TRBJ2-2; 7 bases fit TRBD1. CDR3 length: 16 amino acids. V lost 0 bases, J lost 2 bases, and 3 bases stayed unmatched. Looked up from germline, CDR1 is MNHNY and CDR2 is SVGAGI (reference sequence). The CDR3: CASSYSGQTNTGELFF. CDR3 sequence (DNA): TGTGCCAGCAGTTACTCGGGACAGACAAACACCGGGGAGCTGTTTTTT.

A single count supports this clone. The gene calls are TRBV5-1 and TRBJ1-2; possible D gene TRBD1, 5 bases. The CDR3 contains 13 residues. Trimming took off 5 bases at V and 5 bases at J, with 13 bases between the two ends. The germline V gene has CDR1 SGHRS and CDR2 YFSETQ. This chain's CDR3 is CASRSGGSYGYTF. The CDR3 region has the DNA TGCGCCAGCAGGAGCGGGGGGTCGTATGGCTACACCTTC.